This T cell receptor beta chain was identified during a study of T cells in Graves' hyperthyroidism and ophthalmopathy. This clonotype was detected many times. Its antigen is still unknown. Study findings and constraints: Blood also held most thyroid clonotypes expanded beyond 0.001. Ophthalmopathy stood apart from stable hyperthyroidism in a 13 V-J model.

The V segment lost 3 bases and the J segment 9 bases; nucleotides outside the gene matches: 6. There are 15 residues in the CDR3. The V gene's germline CDR1 is SGHTA and CDR2 FQGNSA. Clinical symptoms, serum thyroxine and TRAb, thyroid ultrasound and orbital computed tomography together formed the diagnostic basis. TCR beta CDR3 region amplification was performed from RNA transcripts. With the HTBI primer set, the TCR CDR3 went through a first round of RT-PCR. TCRdb re-called the multiplex PCR reads through MiXCR, storing one row per CDR3 protein. This table has under 400,000 distinct CDR3 sequences, 12% to 15% appearing once.

V is TRBV7-2 and J is TRBJ2-1; 12 bases match TRBD2. Input material: blood. The sequence was collected from a woman between 55 and 75 years old with Graves' ophthalmopathy. The CDR3 reads CASSFASGRAPEQFF. The CDR3 DNA is TGTGCCAGCAGCTTTGCTAGCGGGAGGGCCCCTGAGCAGTTCTTC.